The 18 T cell receptor beta chains given below trace back to one sample, sequenced in a study of cytomegalovirus exposure and HLA in healthy donors. Primers for the PCR totalled 60 Vbeta and 13 Jbeta. Produced via immunoSEQ multiplex PCR; TCRdb's table is partial and in-frame only. The sample lists under 200,000 clones, roughly 85% occurring once. The sequencing sample was made of PBMCs. These receptor sequences come from a man between 18 and 35 years old in good health and CMV-seropositive.

This chain connects TRBV4-1 to TRBJ2-1; no reliable D call. V was clipped by 0 bases and J by 4 bases, with 7 bases between them. CDR1 is MGHRA and CDR2 is YSYEKL in the germline V gene. There are 14 residues in the CDR3. CDR3 nucleotide sequence: TGCGCCAGCAGCCAAGAGGAGACGTACAATGAGCAGTTCTTC. This translates into CASSQEETYNEQFF.

This sequence joins TRBV6-6 and TRBJ1-5; 8 nucleotides agree with TRBD1. In germline, CDR1 is MNHNY, CDR2 SVGAGI (reference sequence). The CDR3 runs 16 residues. V gave up 2 bases and J gave up 3 bases; unmatched junction bases: 6. The CDR3 sequence: CASSYKGQAFNQPQHF. For the CDR3, the DNA is TGTGCCAGCAGTTACAAGGGACAGGCGTTCAATCAGCCCCAGCATTTT.

The gene calls are TRBV4-1 and TRBJ2-1; possible D gene TRBD1, 7 bases. Trimming left V 1 base short and J 4 bases short, with 14 bases between. CDR3 length: 16 residues. CDR1 is MGHRA, CDR2 YSYEKL, per germline. The CDR3 DNA reads TGCGCCAGCAGCCAAGGGGGGGACAGATTTTACAATGAGCAGTTCTTC. Its translation is CASSQGGDRFYNEQFF.

A word on this clone: One end of the junction fails to match germline, which may point to a read error. The chain links TRBV7-9 to TRBJ1-2; 11 positions agree with TRBD1. Germline lookup yields CDR1 SEHNR and CDR2 FQNEAQ (reference sequence). This CDR3 comprises 15 residues. The CDR3 nucleotides are TGTTCCAGCAGCTCCGGGACAGGGGGTAACTATGGCTACACCTTC. This gives the protein CSSSSGTGGNYGYTF.

This clone has only one observation. The chain recombines TRBV29-1 with TRBJ2-1; D not resolved. V gave up 3 bases and J gave up 3 bases, with 21 bases separating them. Germline loops: CDR1 SQVTM, CDR2 ANQGSEA. The CDR3 is made up of 17 amino acids. CDR3: CSVDDAERRFDYNEQFF. The CDR3 DNA reads TGCAGCGTTGACGACGCCGAGCGTCGTTTTGACTACAATGAGCAGTTCTTC.

The chain recombines TRBV19 with TRBJ1-5; D is perhaps TRBD1 (6 bases). The V end was cut by 5 bases, the J end by 3 bases, with 20 bases between. The germline CDR1 and CDR2 sequences are LNHDA and SQIVND (reference sequence). The CDR3 is 17 amino acids. Here the CDR3 reads CASSLTGTTLFNQPQHF. The CDR3 DNA sequence: TGTGCCAGTAGTCTTACCGGGACAACCCTCTTCAATCAGCCCCAGCATTTT.

V gene TRBV11-3 combines with J gene TRBJ2-5; D is perhaps TRBD2 (6 bases). Trimming stripped 5 bases from V and 3 bases from J, with 10 bases between. Per germline, CDR1 SGHNT and CDR2 YENEEA. This CDR3 is 13 amino acids long. The CDR3 loop reads CASSPGREETQYF. Written as DNA, the CDR3 is TGTGCCAGCAGCCCCGGGAGAGAAGAGACCCAGTACTTC.

The chain combines TRBV12-5 with TRBJ2-7, with D possibly TRBD1 on 5 matching bases. The germline gives CDR1 LGHNT, CDR2 FRNRAP. This CDR3 is built from 13 residues. Trimming shortened V by 1 base and J by 6 bases, and 10 bases separated the two germline ends. CDR3 loop: CASGLEGVSEQYF. Written as DNA, the CDR3 is TGTGCTAGTGGTTTGGAAGGGGTAAGCGAGCAGTACTTC.

The genes are TRBV2 and TRBJ2-2, with D perhaps TRBD2 (7 bases). This CDR3 comprises 15 residues. CDR1 and CDR2 (germline): SNHLY, FYNNEI. Deletions cut 6 bases from V and 7 bases from J, with 18 bases between. CDR3 protein: CASRGRGGLHGELFF. The CDR3 DNA sequence: TGTGCCAGCAGGGGGAGGGGGGGCTTGCACGGGGAGCTGTTTTTT.

V is TRBV27 and J is TRBJ2-5; weak D call: TRBD1 (6 bases). The J call may not be correct, given that the DNA end is closer to TRBJ2-7. Germline V lookup: CDR1 MNHEY, CDR2 SMNVEV (reference sequence). This CDR3 has 13 residues. The CDR3 coding sequence is TGTGCCAGCAGTTTAGGACAGCCCTACGAGCAGTACTTC. As protein: CASSLGQPYEQYF.

This chain links TRBV6-1 with TRBJ1-2, with TRBD1 matching over 9 bases. The germline V gene has CDR1 MNHNS and CDR2 SASEGT. J gave up 10 bases and V 6 bases, and 9 bases lay outside the gene matches. This CDR3 region has 13 residues. CDR3 DNA sequence: TGTGCCAGCAGAGACGGGACAGGGTTACCCTACACCTTC. Translating it yields CASRDGTGLPYTF.

Notes on this clone: At one end, the junction sequence differs from germline, possibly due to a read error. The chain has TRBV7-7 and TRBJ2-1; TRBD2 matches at 9 bases. The CDR3 totals 16 residues. Germline CDR1 is SSHAT and CDR2 is FNYEAQ (reference sequence). This CDR3 reads CASSLSAGGMEDEQFF. CDR3 nucleotides: TGTGCTAGCAGCTTAAGTGCGGGGGGGATGGAAGATGAGCAGTTCTTC. The variable domain in full, with the rest retrieved from reference TRBV7-7 and TRBJ2-1, is GAGVSQSPRYKVTKRGQDVTLRCDPISSHATLYWYQQALGQGPEFLTYFNYEAQPDKSGLPSDRFSAERPEGSISTLTIQRTEQRDSAMYRCASSLSAGGMEDEQFFGPGTRLTVL.

The chain joins TRBV18 to TRBJ2-5; 10 bases agree with TRBD1. There are 16 residues in the CDR3. Germline assignment: CDR1 KGHSH and CDR2 LQKENI. J lost 2 bases, V lost 3 bases, and 6 bases had no gene match. The CDR3 region is CASSPRQGALQETQYF. In DNA form, the CDR3 reads TGTGCCAGCTCACCCCGACAGGGGGCCTTGCAAGAGACCCAGTACTTC.

This chain uses TRBV23-1 with TRBJ2-7; the D gene is possibly TRBD2 (5 bases). TRBV23-1 is annotated as an ORF whose role is uncertain. V lost 7 bases and J lost 4, with 17 bases in between. There are 14 residues in the CDR3. The CDR3 reads CASNAPRGTYEQYF. The CDR3 DNA is TGCGCCAGCAACGCCCCCCGGGGAACTTACGAGCAGTACTTC.

V gene TRBV6-5 combines with J gene TRBJ1-5, with a weak D call TRBD1 (6 bases). The germline V gene encodes CDR1 MNHEY and CDR2 SVGAGI. There are 15 residues in the CDR3. With 4 bases removed from V and 6 bases from J, the gap between germline ends came to 16 bases. The CDR3 DNA is TGTGCCAGCAGTTCCCGACAGGCCTGGGGTCAGCCCCAGCATTTT. Translated, it gives CASSSRQAWGQPQHF.

The chain links TRBV19 to TRBJ1-5; D is possibly TRBD1 (5 bases). The CDR3 has 15 residues. Between the trimmed V and J ends, which lost 3 bases and 6 bases, there was a span of 15 bases. CDR1 is LNHDA, CDR2 SQIVND, per germline (reference sequence). CDR3: CASSIRGRVSQPQHF. The CDR3, as DNA: TGTGCCAGTAGTATTCGCGGCAGGGTTAGTCAGCCCCAGCATTTT.

The V and J genes are TRBV5-1 and TRBJ2-5; 10 bases map to TRBD2. V lost 5 bases and J lost 3; bases outside the gene matches: 7. Germline CDR1 SGHRS, CDR2 YFSETQ. There are 15 residues in the CDR3. In nucleotides, the CDR3 is TGCGCCAGCAGTGGTTCAGCGGGGGGGAAAGAGACCCAGTACTTC. This gives the protein CASSGSAGGKETQYF.

The chain links TRBV7-2 to TRBJ2-2, with D hard to call. CDR1 and CDR2 (germline): SGHTA, FQGNSA. V was pared by 2 bases and J by 4 bases, with 8 bases between. The CDR3 runs 14 residues. For the CDR3, the DNA is TGTGCCAGCAGCTTACCCAGAACCACCGGGGAGCTGTTTTTT. It specifies CASSLPRTTGELFF. Based on the CDR3 plus reference TRBV7-2 and TRBJ2-2, the full variable domain is GAGVSQSPSNKVTEKGKDVELRCDPISGHTALYWYRQSLGQGLEFLIYFQGNSAPDKSGLPSDRFSAERTGGSVSTLTIQRTQQEDSAVYLCASSLPRTTGELFFGEGSRLTVL.